A selection of T cell receptor beta chains follows, all from one sample in a study of T cells in Graves' hyperthyroidism and ophthalmopathy. One entry per CDR3 protein, called by TCRdb with MiXCR from the multiplex PCR reads. The sample consists of 380,000 or so distinct CDR3 sequences, about a fifth of them appearing once. The sequenced sample consisted of blood. The receptors shown here come from a woman aged 18-29 years with Graves' hyperthyroidism. Each CDR3 is given with its conserved first and last residue. Not every row has a clone size; where given, it reads once, few, many or a size class.

TRBV7-9	TRBJ2-5	many	CASSLGGVIQETQYF
TRBV28	TRBJ1-5	many	CASRPWGKKGSNQPQHF
TRBV18	TRBJ2-7	.	CASSPREANSYEQYF
TRBV13	TRBJ2-7	many	CASSTGRESSYEQYF
TRBV18	TRBJ2-5	few	CASSPPGTHQETQYF
TRBV28	TRBJ2-6	few	CASSLAGGSHSGANILTF
TRBV11-3	TRBJ2-2	many	CASSSSWAGELFF
TRBV4-1	TRBJ2-2	few	CASSQLPWGFFGELFF
TRBV29-1	TRBJ2-5	many	CSVEDETQYF
TRBV20-1	TRBJ1-1	many	CSATGVGPEAFF
TRBV10-1	TRBJ2-5	few	CASSESKGAPETQYF
TRBV6-1	TRBJ1-1	many	CASSEARTGTEAFF
TRBV27	TRBJ1-2	many	CASSMGDGNYGYTF
TRBV12-3/TRBV12-4	TRBJ1-2	many	CASSTGGDYTF
TRBV12-3/TRBV12-4	TRBJ1-1	many	CASSLLGGAFF
TRBV5-5	TRBJ2-5	.	CASSGAGGRGETQYF
TRBV10-3	TRBJ2-7	many	CAISGSQGAGGTYEQYF
TRBV6-1	TRBJ2-7	many	CASSESRGYEQYF
TRBV24-1	TRBJ2-7	.	CATSGGGGDEQYF
TRBV5-1	TRBJ2-7	many	CASKLTGGAYEQYF
TRBV27	TRBJ2-6	many	CASSRGGAVGANVLTF
TRBV6-1	TRBJ1-2	many	CASSEAKALYGYTF
TRBV27	TRBJ1-1	many	CASSLSATNTEAFF
TRBV7-8	TRBJ1-2	many	CASSLVVNSDYGYTF
TRBV9	TRBJ2-5	many	CASSVGLRGGETQYF